Below are 31 T cell receptor beta chains sequenced from a single sample in a study of identical twins listed by TCRdb under 2016. Library creation used 5' RACE. The sample was run on an Illumina HiSeq 2000. Clones were called with MiXCR by TCRdb after fastp trimmed the public reads at Q25, and only in-frame beta chains were retained. CDR3 protein duplicates are merged, each entry listing the most common genes and DNA. The sample records about 470,000 distinct CDR3 sequences, 24% of which are singletons. About 2.7% of the sample goes to the ten largest clones. These same records also appear under a second study, on T cells expressing NK-cell markers.

Specimen: CD4+ T cells sorted from blood. Source of these receptors: a woman younger than 35 in good health.

In its sample, this clonotype was seen a few times. V and J are TRBV6-1 and TRBJ2-7, with 10 bases matching TRBD1. The junction had 7 bases not matched to a gene; V was cut back by 4 bases and J by 4 bases. This CDR3 contains 15 residues. CDR1 and CDR2 from the germline V gene are MNHNS and SASEGT. As DNA, the CDR3 is TGTGCCAGCAGTGGGGGACAGGGGCAATTTTACGAGCAGTACTTC. It specifies CASSGGQGQFYEQYF.

The genes are TRBV3-1 and TRBJ2-1, with TRBD2 identical over 12 bases. The CDR3 runs to 18 residues. Germline V lookup: CDR1 LGHDT, CDR2 YNNKEL (reference sequence). Trimming at V came to 1 base and at J to 0 bases, leaving 4 bases not matched to a gene. DNA for the CDR3: TGTGCCAGCAGCCAAGCTACTAGCGGGAGGAGCTCCTACAATGAGCAGTTCTTC. Protein: CASSQATSGRSSYNEQFF.

A few counts support this clonotype. This rearrangement joins TRBV27 to TRBJ2-3; no firm D call. The V gene's germline CDR1 is MNHEY and CDR2 SMNVEV (reference sequence). CDR3 length: 14 amino acids. The germline V and J ends were trimmed by 2 bases and 6 bases, with 12 bases remaining between them. The CDR3 DNA reads as TGTGCCAGCAGTTTAGCTATATTCCGGGATACGCAGTATTTT. Translated, it gives CASSLAIFRDTQYF.

This clonotype was counted a few times. The chain has TRBV11-1 and TRBJ1-5; 10 bases are a match to TRBD1. The CDR3 has 18 residues. Germline assignment: CDR1 SGHAT and CDR2 FQDESV (reference sequence). The trim removed 2 bases at V and 0 bases at J, leaving 7 bases unmatched. CDR3 in DNA: TGTGCCAGCAGCTTATGGGTTGGGACAGGGGATAGCAATCAGCCCCAGCATTTT. It translates to CASSLWVGTGDSNQPQHF.

The chain is built from TRBV12-3 or TRBV12-4 and TRBJ2-6, with D perhaps assigned TRBD1 or TRBD2 (5 bases each). The length of the CDR3 is 13 residues. V lost 11 bases and J 2 bases, leaving 10 bases between the germline ends. CDR3 in DNA: TGTGCCGTGGGGGTGGCTGGGGCCAACGTCCTGACTTTC. This codes for CAVGVAGANVLTF.

This clonotype appeared a few times. The V gene is TRBV7-6, the J gene TRBJ1-1; D call uncertain. This CDR3 region has 14 residues. V was trimmed by 3 bases and J by 1 base, leaving 9 bases between them. Germline loops: CDR1 SGHVS, CDR2 FNYEAQ. Here the CDR3 reads CASSFKGPNTEAFF. The CDR3, as DNA: TGTGCCAGCAGCTTTAAAGGACCGAACACTGAAGCTTTCTTT.

This clonotype was detected a few times. V is TRBV20-1 and J is TRBJ2-1, with 9 nucleotides matching TRBD1. CDR1 DFQATT and CDR2 SNEGSKA come from the germline V gene (reference sequence). Trimming took 0 bases from V and 8 from J; bases not matched to a gene: 11. The CDR3 totals 16 residues. Here the CDR3 DNA reads TGCAGTGCTAGAGATGCACAGGGGGCGAAAGTCGATGAGCAGTTCTTC. Amino acids: CSARDAQGAKVDEQFF.

This clonotype was counted only a few times. V usage is TRBV20-1 and J usage is TRBJ2-3; D gene unclear. Germline V gene lookup returns CDR1 DFQATT and CDR2 SNEGSKA (reference sequence). The CDR3 is 13 amino acids. Trimming cost V 3 bases and J 4 bases, with 11 bases left between them. DNA of the CDR3: TGCAGTGCTAGTGTGTTGTCGGCAGATACGCAGTATTTT. Residues: CSASVLSADTQYF.

The count of this clonotype is one. Relative to the germline gene, one junction end is altered; a read error may explain this. The chain recombines TRBV2 with TRBJ2-4; 8 nucleotides match TRBD2. CDR1 and CDR2 (germline): SNHLY, FYNNEI. The CDR3 extends over 15 amino acids. DNA of the CDR3: TGTGCCAGCGGGGGGACTAGAAGGGCCAAAAACATTCGGTACTTC. Protein product: CASGGTRRAKNIRYF. The whole variable domain, remainder taken from reference TRBV2 and TRBJ2-4, is EPEVTQTPSHQVTQMGQEVILRCVPISNHLYFYWYRQILGQKVEFLVSFYNNEISEKSEIFDDQFSVERPDGSNFTLKIRSTKLEDSAMYFCASGGTRRAKNIRYFGAGTRLSVL.

Only a few counts were recorded for this clonotype. The rearrangement joins TRBV10-3 to TRBJ2-1; 7 bases map to TRBD2. Germline-derived CDR1 and CDR2 are ENHRY and SYGVKD. CDR3 length equals 15 residues. The trim removed 2 bases at V and 0 bases at J, leaving 1 base unmatched. This chain's CDR3 is CAISEIAGSYNEQFF. DNA for the CDR3: TGTGCCATCAGTGAGATAGCGGGCTCCTACAATGAGCAGTTCTTC.

This clonotype was seen ten or more times. The chain links TRBV7-9 to TRBJ2-3; D not resolved. The CDR3 totals 15 residues. Germline V gene sequence: CDR1 SEHNR, CDR2 FQNEAQ (reference sequence). The ends were cut back, 0 bases at V and 6 bases at J, with 13 bases in the middle. CDR3 protein: CASSLAVLPGDTQYF. Written as DNA, the CDR3 is TGTGCCAGCAGCTTAGCGGTTCTCCCCGGGGATACGCAGTATTTT.

The chain combines TRBV5-4 with TRBJ2-3, with TRBD2 identical over 7 bases. Germline values: CDR1 SGHNT, CDR2 YYREEE (reference sequence). The CDR3 extends over 17 amino acids. The J segment lost 3 bases and the V segment lost 6 bases, leaving 16 bases of the junction unmatched. The CDR3 protein is CASMGGERDYITDTQYF. The CDR3 DNA is TGTGCCAGCATGGGAGGCGAACGGGACTACATAACAGATACGCAGTATTTT.

This clonotype has just a few counts. V usage is TRBV20-1 and J usage is TRBJ2-3; 9 bases map to TRBD2. Trimming cost V 0 bases and J 2 bases; bases outside gene matches: 6. The CDR3 loop spans 16 amino acids. The germline CDR1 and CDR2 sequences are DFQATT and SNEGSKA (reference sequence). Here the CDR3 DNA reads TGCAGTGCTAGAGATAGGAGACTAGCGGCCACAGATACGCAGTATTTT. It is translated as CSARDRRLAATDTQYF.

This rearrangement joins TRBV6-2 or TRBV6-3 to TRBJ1-1, with D unresolved. CDR1 MNHEY and CDR2 SVGEGT come from the germline V gene. This CDR3 is 11 amino acids long. Trimming took 1 base from V and 11 from J, leaving 8 bases between them. DNA for the CDR3: TGTGCCAGCAGTTACTTCCAAGGCGCTTTCTTT. It specifies CASSYFQGAFF.

The chain carries TRBV20-1 and TRBJ2-3; tentatively, D is TRBD2 (5 bases). Germline CDR1 and CDR2: DFQATT and SNEGSKA (reference sequence). Trimming took off 3 bases at V and 1 base at J, with 17 bases between the two ends. The CDR3 spans 16 residues. CDR3 protein: CSASRRLVARTDTQYF. The CDR3, as DNA: TGCAGTGCTAGTAGGAGGCTAGTCGCTCGCACAGATACGCAGTATTTT.

This chain links TRBV4-2 with TRBJ2-5; 8 bases are shared with TRBD2. Germline-derived CDR1 and CDR2 are LGHNA and YNFKEQ. The J segment lost 5 bases and the V segment lost 5 bases, leaving 13 bases of the junction unmatched. The CDR3 loop spans 16 amino acids. CDR3 DNA: TGTGCCAGCAGCGGCGGCGGGGGGACGAGTGGGGAGACCCAGTACTTC. It encodes CASSGGGGTSGETQYF.

The chain joins TRBV12-3 or TRBV12-4 to TRBJ1-1; D remains ambiguous. This CDR3 has 12 amino acids. Deletions cut 6 bases from V and 8 bases from J, with 13 bases between. CDR3 sequence reads: CASRALAGEAFF. The CDR3, as DNA: TGTGCCAGCAGGGCCTTAGCGGGAGAAGCTTTCTTT.

The table lists this clonotype with a few counts. This rearrangement joins TRBV4-2 to TRBJ2-2, with 9 bases fitting TRBD1. With V trimmed by 3 bases and J by 7 bases, 6 bases remained unmatched. Per germline, CDR1 LGHNA and CDR2 YNFKEQ. The CDR3 runs 15 residues. This CDR3 is CASSHLQGAGGELFF. Here the CDR3 DNA reads TGTGCCAGCAGCCACCTACAGGGGGCGGGCGGGGAGCTGTTTTTT.

The genes are TRBV4-3 and TRBJ1-5, with 8 positions matching TRBD1. Losses at the gene ends were 4 bases for V and 6 bases for J; bases not matched to a gene: 8. CDR3 length equals 15 residues. Germline V gives CDR1 LGHNA, CDR2 YSLEER. The chain's CDR3 is CASSLDRGIGQPQHF. The CDR3 nucleotides read TGCGCCAGCAGCCTTGACAGGGGAATAGGTCAGCCCCAGCATTTT.

This clonotype was seen more than once but under ten times. This chain connects TRBV6-5 to TRBJ2-5; the D is unclear. V was shortened by 0 bases and J by 9 bases, with 14 bases between the two germline ends. The germline gives CDR1 MNHEY, CDR2 SVGAGI. This CDR3 is built from 14 residues. In DNA form, the CDR3 reads TGTGCCAGCAGTTACTCCACTCGTGCCGCGGCCCAGTACTTC. It is translated as CASSYSTRAAAQYF.

The chain joins TRBV6-2 or TRBV6-3 to TRBJ2-1, with D hard to call. The CDR3 extends over 13 amino acids. V gave up 4 bases and J gave up 9 bases, with 13 bases separating them. Germline V lookup: CDR1 MNHEY, CDR2 SVGEGT. CDR3 in amino acids: CASSSLDRGEQFF. CDR3 DNA: TGTGCCAGCAGTTCTCTAGACCGCGGTGAGCAGTTCTTC.

This clonotype was seen more than once but under ten times. The CDR3 sequence: CASSVVAESITGELFF. CDR3 in DNA: TGTGCCAGCAGCGTAGTGGCAGAATCCATCACCGGGGAGCTGTTTTTT. The gene calls are TRBV9 and TRBJ2-2; no reliable D call. Trimming removed 0 bases at V and 4 bases at J, with 13 bases between. This CDR3 contains 16 residues. Per germline, CDR1 SGDLS and CDR2 YYNGEE.

Written as DNA, the CDR3 is TGTGCCAGCAGCATGACAGGTGGAAGGGAGCTGTTTTTT. Translation gives CASSMTGGRELFF. J is TRBJ2-2 and V is TRBV7-9, with D tentatively TRBD1 (6 bases). The germline V gene encodes CDR1 SEHNR and CDR2 FQNEAQ (reference sequence). V was pared by 5 bases and J by 9 bases, with 13 bases between. The CDR3 is 13 residues long.

This chain joins TRBV7-8 and TRBJ2-2; possible D gene TRBD1, 5 bases. Germline CDR1 reads SGHVS; CDR2 reads FQNEAQ. With 5 bases removed from V and 0 bases from J, the gap between germline ends came to 10 bases. This CDR3 contains 15 residues. This CDR3 is CASSPSRANTGELFF. CDR3 DNA sequence: TGTGCCAGCAGCCCATCCAGGGCGAACACCGGGGAGCTGTTTTTT. The full variable domain, with the rest looked up from reference TRBV7-8 and TRBJ2-2, is GAGVSQSPRYKVAKRGQDVALRCDPISGHVSLFWYQQALGQGPEFLTYFQNEAQLDKSGLPSDRFFAERPEGSVSTLKIQRTQQEDSAVYLCASSPSRANTGELFFGEGSRLTVL.

This clonotype was seen repeatedly, ten times or more. V is TRBV5-1 and J is TRBJ2-3; maybe TRBD1 (5 bases). Germline values: CDR1 SGHRS, CDR2 YFSETQ. V gave up 5 bases and J gave up 4 bases, with 11 bases separating them. The CDR3 loop spans 13 amino acids. CDR3 bases: TGCGCCAGCAGAACAGGCTGGGCAGATACGCAGTATTTT. It codes for CASRTGWADTQYF.

The J gene is TRBJ1-1, the V gene TRBV9, with D possibly TRBD1 on 6 matching bases. The CDR3 extends over 15 amino acids. Trimming took 1 base from V and 2 from J, leaving 12 bases between them. Germline assignment: CDR1 SGDLS and CDR2 YYNGEE. The CDR3 is CASSVRDITNTEAFF. Written as DNA, the CDR3 is TGTGCCAGCAGCGTAAGGGACATAACTAACACTGAAGCTTTCTTT.

This clonotype has just a few counts. The chain recombines TRBV6-1 with TRBJ2-5; weak D call: TRBD2 (6 bases). The CDR3 has 13 residues. V was trimmed by 6 bases and J by 5 bases, leaving 13 bases between them. Germline CDR1 MNHNS, CDR2 SASEGT. The CDR3 here is CASSPGGIETQYF. The DNA of the CDR3 is TGTGCCAGCAGCCCCGGAGGGATCGAGACCCAGTACTTC.

This clonotype came up a few times. V and J are TRBV12-3 or TRBV12-4 and TRBJ1-2; D unresolved. V shed 3 bases and J shed 4 bases, with 9 bases lying between them. The CDR3 is made up of 13 amino acids. Here the CDR3 DNA reads TGTGCCAGCAGTTTTGGACGGTCCTATGGCTACACCTTC. Its translation is CASSFGRSYGYTF.

This clonotype was detected a few times. This rearrangement joins TRBV18 to TRBJ2-3; D is unresolved. Germline CDR1 and CDR2: KGHSH and LQKENI. The CDR3 sequence is 14 residues long. The germline V and J ends were trimmed by 1 base and 5 bases, with 10 bases remaining between them. The CDR3 here is CASSPRLEVDTQYF. The CDR3 nucleotides read TGTGCCAGCTCACCACGACTCGAGGTAGATACGCAGTATTTT.

This clonotype was picked up a small number of times. The chain carries TRBV12-3 or TRBV12-4 and TRBJ1-2; D perhaps matches TRBD1 (6 bases). V lost 4 bases to trimming and J lost 8 bases, with 14 bases between them. This CDR3 is 13 amino acids long. CDR3 DNA sequence: TGTGCCAGCAGTTACAGGGAGACTGGGGGCTACACCTTC. Its protein is CASSYRETGGYTF.

This sequence joins TRBV6-1 and TRBJ2-1; 7 nucleotides match TRBD2. Germline CDR1 and CDR2: MNHNS and SASEGT. V lost 6 bases to trimming and J lost 0 bases; unmatched junction nucleotides: 5. The CDR3 spans 15 residues. CDR3 in DNA: TGTGCCAGCAGCCGCGGGAGTTACTCCTACAATGAGCAGTTCTTC. It specifies CASSRGSYSYNEQFF.